Listed below are T cell receptor beta chains from one sample, sequenced in a study of cytomegalovirus exposure and HLA in healthy donors. TCRdb keeps only in-frame clones here, not all; method: immunoSEQ multiplex PCR. The data show some 160,000 clones, more than 60% seen once. Sequencing was carried out using PBMCs. The source of these receptors is a woman aged 35 to 49 in good health and CMV-seropositive. The CDR3 runs from the conserved cysteine through the conserved F or W. Each record gives: clone size, D gene, CDR3 length, V gene, CDR3 protein. A D gene is named only where the DNA matches it firmly. Clone size is not always given. Where it is, it says once, few, many or a class for expanded clones.

>.|.|14|TRBV5-1
CASRNPGQAYEQYF
>.|.|14|TRBV9
CASSGGGPGNTIYF
>.|TRBD1|14|TRBV10-3
CASTGQGFTGELFF
>.|TRBD1|16|TRBV11-2
CAGSLGGTVPNSPLHF
>.|.|15|TRBV4-2
CASSQDAGVNYGYTF
>.|.|15|TRBV11-2
CASSPMGREDYGYTF
>once|.|13|TRBV9
CASSRRAGNTIYF
>.|.|15|TRBV30
CAWALGPGDNSPLHF
>.|TRBD2|17|TRBV30
CAWSTGLAGGPHNEQFF
>.|TRBD1|14|TRBV5-4
CASSTSGGNYGYTF
>.|.|14|TRBV6-1
CASSEQGHANEQFF
>once|.|14|TRBV7-6
CASRTTGTFGELFF
>few|TRBD2|16|TRBV27
CASSLRTSGGANEQFF
>.|.|14|TRBV6-1
CASSKNGDNSPLHF
>.|.|19|TRBV4-3
CASSQDLLGKGTANYGYTF
>.|.|14|TRBV4-1
CASSRYDRSNEQFF
>.|.|14|TRBV5-1
CASSLSGSREKLFF
>few|TRBD1|14|TRBV9
CASSGSTGGNEQYF
>once|.|13|TRBV30
CAWSVRVSYEQYF
>.|.|13|TRBV2
CASSDLSYNEQFF
>few|.|12|TRBV6-6
CASSYSLGEAFF
>.|TRBD1|15|TRBV30
CAWSGTGTGSYEQYF
>.|TRBD1|15|TRBV7-2
CASSYRRDRDNEQFF
>.|.|12|TRBV6-1
CASSGGGYGYTF
>once|.|17|TRBV6-1
CASSEARGPESTDTQYF
>.|.|12|TRBV5-4
CASSLETYGYTF
>few|.|13|TRBV30
CAWSVAGELGAFF
>.|.|17|TRBV27
CASSQNFFGTGGAEQYF
>.|.|14|TRBV11-2
CASSFAGLGQPQHF
>.|.|13|TRBV4-1
CASSQALNQPQHF
>.|.|16|TRBV7-9
CASIRMEGVVSGGYTF
>few|TRBD2|16|TRBV5-4
CASSLARGIRTDTQYF
>.|TRBD1|15|TRBV4-1
CASSQPRTGHYEQYF
>few|TRBD2|16|TRBV4-1
CASSQDGYSGGETQYF
>.|.|16|TRBV2
CASSGPRAGRITEAFF
>once|.|13|TRBV7-3
CASSRDETTIQYF
>.|.|16|TRBV5-6
CASSSYLYSGANVLTF
>.|TRBD1|14|TRBV23-1
CASSPQGTNEKLFF
>.|TRBD2|15|TRBV7-6
CASSSEGRGSYEQYF
>once|.|12|TRBV5-8
CASSPATPEAFF
>.|TRBD1|14|TRBV7-2
CASDRDSTTDTQYF
>.|.|13|TRBV5-5
CASSSSGNYGYTF
>few|TRBD2|15|TRBV4-1
CASSQGAGGQETQYF
>.|TRBD2|16|TRBV9
CASSTGTSGGQETQYF
>.|.|14|TRBV4-2
CASSRDKLGDTQYF
>.|TRBD1|14|TRBV5-4
CASSLGRGTGHYTF
>.|.|14|TRBV5-1
CASSLGPQAGGYTF
>.|.|12|TRBV2
CASSVDSYEQYF